One and the same sample provided the 16 T cell receptor beta chains below, sequenced in a study of cytomegalovirus exposure and HLA in healthy donors. Primers: 60 Vbeta forward and 13 Jbeta reverse. Profiling relied on immunoSEQ multiplex PCR, and the TCRdb table lists in-frame clones only, not all of them. Of some 130,000 clones detected, approximately 63% appear once; the ten largest clones hold approximately 2.3%. Sequencing was performed on PBMCs. These receptors came from a woman aged 55-70 years in good health and CMV-seropositive.

This sequence joins TRBV28 and TRBJ1-3; D might be TRBD1 (6 bases). The CDR3 has 15 residues. Germline V CDR1 and CDR2: MDHEN, SYDVKM. V shed 5 bases and J shed 1 base, with 12 bases lying between them. The DNA for the CDR3 is TGTGCCAGCAGTACAGGGCCCCTATCTGGAAACACCATATATTTT. This translates into CASSTGPLSGNTIYF. Full variable domain (outside the CDR3, taken from reference TRBV28 and TRBJ1-3): DVKVTQSSRYLVKRTGEKVFLECVQDMDHENMFWYRQDPGLGLRLIYFSYDVKMKEKGDIPEGYSVSREKKERFSLILESASTNQTSMYLCASSTGPLSGNTIYFGEGSWLTVV.

The chain uses TRBV9 and TRBJ2-1; TRBD1 aligns across 7 bases. The trim removed 4 bases at V and 3 bases at J, leaving 10 bases unmatched. Germline V lookup: CDR1 SGDLS, CDR2 YYNGEE. The CDR3 extends over 16 amino acids. In DNA, the CDR3 is TGTGCCAGCAGCACCGGAACAGGGGTCATCTACAATGAGCAGTTCTTC. Translated, it gives CASSTGTGVIYNEQFF.

V usage is TRBV7-9 and J usage is TRBJ1-5; tentative D call: TRBD1 (6 bases). The CDR3 extends over 15 amino acids. Germline V CDR1 and CDR2: SEHNR, FQNEAQ (reference sequence). The V end lost 3 bases, the J end lost 6 bases, and 15 bases lay between the germline ends. The CDR3 loop is CASSLGGAIGQPQHF. For the CDR3, the DNA is TGTGCCAGCAGCTTGGGGGGGGCGATAGGTCAGCCCCAGCATTTT.

The gene calls are TRBV5-1 and TRBJ1-6, with 9 positions matching TRBD1. Germline CDR1 and CDR2: SGHRS and YFSETQ. This CDR3 is built from 15 residues. J lost 7 bases, V lost 4 bases, and 6 bases had no gene match. CDR3 DNA: TGCGCCAGCAGCACCGGACAGGGGTCCAATTCACCCCTCCACTTT. This translates into CASSTGQGSNSPLHF.

The genes are TRBV7-3 and TRBJ2-3, with 7 bases lining up with TRBD1. The germline gives CDR1 SGHTA, CDR2 FQGTGA. The CDR3 is made up of 15 amino acids. Trimming cost V 4 bases and J 3 bases; bases outside gene matches: 7. The CDR3 here is CASSSRGKGTDTQYF. In nucleotides, the CDR3 is TGTGCCAGCAGCTCCAGGGGGAAAGGGACAGATACGCAGTATTTT.

This chain uses TRBV19 with TRBJ2-3, with TRBD2 matching 9 bases. Germline lookup yields CDR1 LNHDA and CDR2 SQIVND (reference sequence). This CDR3 region has 16 residues. Trimming took 2 bases from V and 5 from J; bases not matched to a gene: 8. The CDR3 nucleotides read TGTGCCAGTAGTATAATGGCGGGAGGGAACGGAGATACGCAGTATTTT. Translating it yields CASSIMAGGNGDTQYF.

The V and J genes are TRBV7-9 and TRBJ1-2; TRBD1 might be the D (5 bases). With 0 bases removed from V and 2 bases from J, the gap between germline ends came to 13 bases. The CDR3 runs 16 residues. Germline CDR1 SEHNR, CDR2 FQNEAQ (reference sequence). In DNA, the CDR3 is TGTGCCAGCAGCTTAGCATTTGGTCCAGGGAACTATGGCTACACCTTC. Its translation is CASSLAFGPGNYGYTF.

This clone turned up a few times. J is TRBJ2-3 and V is TRBV5-4; D unclear. The V end was cut by 2 bases, the J end by 4 bases, with 14 bases between. The CDR3 runs 15 residues. Germline V gene lookup returns CDR1 SGHNT and CDR2 YYREEE (reference sequence). The CDR3 region has the DNA TGTGCCAGCAGCTTCGGCGGAGCCGGCGCAGATACGCAGTATTTT. As protein: CASSFGGAGADTQYF. Full variable domain (missing parts from reference TRBV5-4 and TRBJ2-3): ETGVTQSPTHLIKTRGQQVTLRCSSQSGHNTVSWYQQALGQGPQFIFQYYREEENGRGNFPPRFSGLQFPNYSSELNVNALELDDSALYLCASSFGGAGADTQYFGPGTRLTVL.

This chain links TRBV15 with TRBJ2-7; a weak D match, TRBD2 (5 bases). Germline V gene sequence: CDR1 LNHNV, CDR2 YYDKDF (reference sequence). CDR3 size: 15 residues. V was shortened by 5 bases and J by 0 bases, with 14 bases between the two germline ends. The DNA of the CDR3 is TGTGCCACCAGCGGGCCCGGGCTAGCCTCCTACGAGCAGTACTTC. This encodes CATSGPGLASYEQYF.

The V gene is TRBV9, the J gene TRBJ1-5; maybe TRBD1 (6 bases). The germline V gene encodes CDR1 SGDLS and CDR2 YYNGEE. The CDR3 length is 15 residues. Between the trimmed V and J ends, which lost 6 bases and 8 bases, there was a span of 21 bases. The CDR3 loop is CASTRMGGLGEPQHF. The CDR3 nucleotides are TGTGCCAGCACCAGAATGGGGGGGCTAGGTGAGCCCCAGCATTTT. Complete variable domain (other parts from reference TRBV9 and TRBJ1-5): DSGVTQTPKHLITATGQRVTLRCSPRSGDLSVYWYQQSLDQGLQFLIQYYNGEERAKGNILERFSAQQFPDLHSELNLSSLELGDSALYFCASTRMGGLGEPQHFGDGTRLSIL.

This clone was picked up a small number of times. The chain carries TRBV5-1 and TRBJ2-7, with TRBD1 identical over 7 bases. Germline CDR1 and CDR2: SGHRS and YFSETQ. The V segment lost 3 bases and the J segment 4 bases; nucleotides outside the gene matches: 10. The CDR3 runs to 15 residues. The CDR3 nucleotides read TGCGCCAGCAGCTCATTGACAGGGTCCCCTTACGAGCAGTACTTC. Its protein is CASSSLTGSPYEQYF.

This clone showed up just a few times. The rearrangement joins TRBV5-8 to TRBJ1-5; D is possibly TRBD1 (5 bases). Per germline, CDR1 SGHTS and CDR2 YDEGEE. CDR3 length: 13 amino acids. V was shortened by 9 bases and J by 0 bases, with 10 bases between the two germline ends. DNA of the CDR3: TGTGCCACCCGACAGTATAGCAATCAGCCCCAGCATTTT. This gives the protein CATRQYSNQPQHF.

This CDR3 is CASSSGQGGEKLFF. The CDR3 nucleotides read TGCGCCAGCAGCTCGGGACAGGGAGGTGAAAAACTGTTTTTT. The rearrangement uses TRBV5-1 and TRBJ1-4; 9 bases match TRBD1. Germline V lookup: CDR1 SGHRS, CDR2 YFSETQ. Unmatched junction bases numbered 4, after V lost 3 bases and J lost 7 bases. The CDR3 covers 14 residues.

The J gene is TRBJ2-1, the V gene TRBV5-4, with 15 bases identical to TRBD2. The trim removed 4 bases at V and 9 bases at J, leaving 5 bases unmatched. The CDR3 length is 15 residues. Germline V gene data show CDR1 as SGHNT and CDR2 as YYREEE (reference sequence). CDR3 sequence (DNA): TGTGCCAGCAGCATAGGACTAGCGGGAGGGATTGAGCAGTTCTTC. It codes for CASSIGLAGGIEQFF.

The gene calls are TRBV19 and TRBJ2-1, with 7 nucleotides matching TRBD2. This CDR3 comprises 12 residues. Germline CDR1 reads LNHDA; CDR2 reads SQIVND (reference sequence). V shed 6 bases and J 8 bases; nucleotides not matched to a gene: 4. The CDR3 nucleotides read TGTGCCAGTAGGGGAGGGACCGATGAGCAGTTCTTC. It translates to CASRGGTDEQFF.

The rearrangement links TRBV5-1 to TRBJ2-3, with D perhaps matching TRBD2 (6 bases). Germline V CDR1 and CDR2: SGHRS, YFSETQ. With 0 bases removed from V and 5 bases from J, the gap between germline ends came to 10 bases. The CDR3 totals 14 residues. The CDR3 region has the DNA TGCGCCAGCAGCTTGGGGGACGGGGGAGATACGCAGTATTTT. This gives the protein CASSLGDGGDTQYF.